These 14 T cell receptor beta chains came from one sample sequenced in a study of shared clonotypes between healthy human individuals. Using immunoSEQ multiplex PCR, the repertoire was profiled, and TCRdb retains in-frame clones only, with some absent. The table shows about a million clones, with 76% occurring only once. Sequencing was performed on memory CD4+ T cells sorted from blood. Described subset: CD45RA-negative fraction. The origin of the receptors is a man younger than 35 in good health.

This chain joins TRBV7-9 and TRBJ1-4, with 8 bases matching TRBD1. This CDR3 is 17 amino acids long. With 4 bases clipped from V and 9 bases from J, the junction kept 16 bases outside the gene matches. Germline loops: CDR1 SEHNR, CDR2 FQNEAQ (reference sequence). As DNA, the CDR3 is TGTGCCAGCAGCTCGGGATCGACACAGGGGGATAGCAAAAAACTGTTTTTT. Protein product: CASSSGSTQGDSKKLFF.

The genes are TRBV20-1 and TRBJ1-1; a possible D gene is TRBD1 (5 bases). Per germline, CDR1 DFQATT and CDR2 SNEGSKA (reference sequence). V lost 6 bases and J lost 2, with 7 bases in between. The CDR3 runs 11 residues. This CDR3 is CSAGDNTEAFF. For the CDR3, the DNA is TGCAGTGCGGGGGATAACACTGAAGCTTTCTTT.

This clone was seen a single time. The gene calls are TRBV19 and TRBJ1-2; 10 bases align to TRBD1. Germline CDR1 LNHDA, CDR2 SQIVND (reference sequence). V dropped 9 bases and J dropped 2; count of bases not matched to a gene: 15. The CDR3 has 17 residues. The CDR3 DNA is TGTGCCAGCCAAAACCGGGACAGGGGAAGAGTGAACTATGGCTACACCTTC. Translation gives CASQNRDRGRVNYGYTF. Variable domain in full (rest from reference TRBV19 and TRBJ1-2): DGGITQSPKYLFRKEGQNVTLSCEQNLNHDAMYWYRQDPGQGLRLIYYSQIVNDFQKGDIAEGYSVSREKKESFPLTVTSAQKNPTAFYLCASQNRDRGRVNYGYTFGSGTRLTVV.

This clone was seen at least ten times. The rearrangement joins TRBV5-4 to TRBJ1-2; 7 bases match TRBD1. Germline V gene lookup returns CDR1 SGHNT and CDR2 YYREEE (reference sequence). This CDR3 is 14 amino acids long. V lost 4 bases and J lost 5; bases outside the gene matches: 8. Here the CDR3 reads CASSPGGQDYGYTF. CDR3 nucleotides: TGTGCCAGCAGCCCGGGCGGACAGGATTATGGCTACACCTTC. The whole variable domain, filled in from reference TRBV5-4 and TRBJ1-2, reads ETGVTQSPTHLIKTRGQQVTLRCSSQSGHNTVSWYQQALGQGPQFIFQYYREEENGRGNFPPRFSGLQFPNYSSELNVNALELDDSALYLCASSPGGQDYGYTFGSGTRLTVV.

Comments on this clone: Since a far larger clone is one base different, this is likely a read error. The rearrangement joins TRBV5-1 to TRBJ1-5; perhaps TRBD1 as D (6 bases). Per germline, CDR1 SGHRS and CDR2 YFSETQ. The CDR3 is 14 amino acids. The V end lost 0 bases, the J end lost 2 bases, and 6 bases lay between the germline ends. The CDR3 loop is CASSLDRGNQPQHF. CDR3 bases: TGCGCCAGCAGCTTGGACAGGGGCAATCAGCCCCAGCATTTT.

With regard to this clone: A read error may explain this, as a much larger clone is one base away. Other DNA sequences in the same sample also yield this CDR3. The chain recombines TRBV6-5 with TRBJ2-5; TRBD1 is a possible D gene (6 bases). Deletions cut 4 bases from V and 1 base from J, with 10 bases between. The germline CDR1 and CDR2 sequences are MNHEY and SVGAGI. CDR3 size: 14 residues. The CDR3 DNA follows: TGTGCCAGCAGTTTACAGGGCACCCAAGAGACCCAGTACTTC. Protein: CASSLQGTQETQYF.

The chain recombines TRBV6-1 with TRBJ2-7; 7 nucleotides align to TRBD1. CDR1 and CDR2 (germline): MNHNS, SASEGT. The CDR3 is 15 residues long. V lost 3 bases to trimming and J lost 4 bases; unmatched junction nucleotides: 9. CDR3 protein: CASSDWQGVTYEQYF. As DNA, the CDR3 is TGTGCCAGCAGTGATTGGCAGGGGGTTACATACGAGCAGTACTTC.

This clone was detected a few times. At the DNA level, this CDR3 is encoded by other sequences in the same sample as well. The chain is built from TRBV9 and TRBJ2-2; D unresolved. Germline V CDR1 and CDR2: SGDLS, YYNGEE. V gave up 3 bases and J gave up 2 bases, with 5 bases separating them. The CDR3 consists of 13 residues. The CDR3, as DNA: TGTGCCAGCAGCGCGGCCAACACCGGGGAGCTGTTTTTT. This sequence encodes CASSAANTGELFF.

This clone has a handful of counts. The chain links TRBV6-5 to TRBJ1-4; 9 bases align to TRBD1. Germline assignment: CDR1 MNHEY and CDR2 SVGAGI. With 6 bases clipped from V and 7 bases from J, the junction kept 6 bases outside the gene matches. The CDR3 length is 14 residues. The CDR3 DNA sequence: TGTGCCAGCAGAACAGGGGGCGCGGTTGAAAAACTGTTTTTT. This codes for CASRTGGAVEKLFF.

This rearrangement joins TRBV28 to TRBJ2-6; no firm D call. Looked up from germline, CDR1 is MDHEN and CDR2 is SYDVKM. This CDR3 spans 16 amino acids. V lost 0 bases to trimming and J lost 0 bases, with 6 bases between them. The CDR3 nucleotides read TGTGCCAGCAGTTTATGGGTTAGCTCTGGGGCCAACGTCCTGACTTTC. It yields the protein CASSLWVSSGANVLTF. The full variable domain, its missing parts supplied by reference TRBV28 and TRBJ2-6, is DVKVTQSSRYLVKRTGEKVFLECVQDMDHENMFWYRQDPGLGLRLIYFSYDVKMKEKGDIPEGYSVSREKKERFSLILESASTNQTSMYLCASSLWVSSGANVLTFGAGSRLTVL.

The V and J genes are TRBV19 and TRBJ2-3; D possibly corresponds to TRBD2 (5 bases). The CDR3 consists of 16 residues. Germline V gene lookup returns CDR1 LNHDA and CDR2 SQIVND (reference sequence). Trimming removed 6 bases from V and 3 bases from J, with 19 bases in between. The CDR3 DNA reads TGTGCCAGTAGCATTTTAATCGGGGTAGCGACAGATACGCAGTATTTT. Protein product: CASSILIGVATDTQYF.

This sequence joins TRBV21-1 and TRBJ2-1; the table assigns TRBD1, which was not confirmed against the DNA. TRBV21-1 is a pseudogene. There are 12 residues in the CDR3. DNA of the CDR3: TGTGCCAGCAGCCAGGGGTCCAATGAGCAGTTCTTC. As protein: CASSQGSNEQFF.

The rearrangement uses TRBV29-1 and TRBJ1-1; 8 bases are shared with TRBD1. Looked up from germline, CDR1 is SQVTM and CDR2 is ANQGSEA. The trim removed 7 bases at V and 0 bases at J, leaving 7 bases unmatched. The length of the CDR3 is 14 residues. The CDR3 DNA reads as TGCAGCGCTAGGACAGGGACCCTGAACACTGAAGCTTTCTTT. This translates into CSARTGTLNTEAFF.

A note on this clone: The same CDR3 arises from other DNA sequences in this sample as well. V gene TRBV5-6 combines with J gene TRBJ2-5, with unresolved D. Trimming left V 0 bases short and J 1 base short, with 13 bases between. CDR1 and CDR2 from the germline V gene are SGHDT and YYEEEE. There are 16 residues in the CDR3. This CDR3 is CASSLGPLGLQETQYF. CDR3 DNA: TGTGCCAGCAGCTTGGGGCCGCTAGGGCTCCAAGAGACCCAGTACTTC.